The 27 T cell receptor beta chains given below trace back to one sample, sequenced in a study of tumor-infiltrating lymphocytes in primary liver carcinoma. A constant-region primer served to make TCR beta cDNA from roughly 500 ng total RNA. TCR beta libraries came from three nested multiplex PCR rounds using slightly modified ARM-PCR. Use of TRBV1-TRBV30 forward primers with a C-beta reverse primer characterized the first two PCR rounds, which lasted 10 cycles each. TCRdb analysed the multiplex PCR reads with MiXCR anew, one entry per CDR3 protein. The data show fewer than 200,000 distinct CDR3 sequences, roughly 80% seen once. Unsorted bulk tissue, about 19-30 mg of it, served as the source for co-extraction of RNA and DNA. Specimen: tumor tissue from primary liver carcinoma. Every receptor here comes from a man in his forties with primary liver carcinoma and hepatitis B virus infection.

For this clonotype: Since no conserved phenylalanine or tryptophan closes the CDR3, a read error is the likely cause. The CDR3 protein is CASSFGTSGETQYL. CDR3 coding DNA: TGTGCCAGCAGTTTCGGGACTAGCGGAGAGACCCAGTACTTA. V is TRBV5-8 and J is TRBJ2-5; 11 bases line up with TRBD2. V dropped 5 bases and J dropped 4; count of bases not matched to a gene: 4. The length of the CDR3 is 14 residues. The germline CDR1 and CDR2 sequences are SGHTS and YDEGEE.

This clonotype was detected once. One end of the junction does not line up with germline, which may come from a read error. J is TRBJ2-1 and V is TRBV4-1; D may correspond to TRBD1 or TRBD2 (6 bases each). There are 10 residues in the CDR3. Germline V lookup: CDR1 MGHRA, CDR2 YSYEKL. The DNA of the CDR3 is TGCGCCAACAGCGCGGGACACCGGTTCTTC. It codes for CANSAGHRFF.

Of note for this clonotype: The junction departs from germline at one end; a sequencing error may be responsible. CDR3 amino acids: CASSLRDRPHEQYF. The CDR3 coding sequence is TGTGCCAGCAGTCTCCGGGACAGGCCCCACGAACAGTACTTC. This chain connects TRBV6-2 or TRBV6-3 to TRBJ2-7; 8 bases are a match to TRBD1. From germline, CDR1 is MNHEY and CDR2 SVGEGT. CDR3 size: 14 residues.

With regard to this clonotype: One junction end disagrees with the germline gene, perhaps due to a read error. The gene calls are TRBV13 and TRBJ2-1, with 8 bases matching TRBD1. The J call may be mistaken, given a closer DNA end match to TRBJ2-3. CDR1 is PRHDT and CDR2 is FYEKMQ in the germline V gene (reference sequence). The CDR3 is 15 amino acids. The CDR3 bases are TGTGCCAGCAGCTTACAGGGGGCTCCCACAGATGCGCAGTATTTT. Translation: CASSLQGAPTDAQYF.

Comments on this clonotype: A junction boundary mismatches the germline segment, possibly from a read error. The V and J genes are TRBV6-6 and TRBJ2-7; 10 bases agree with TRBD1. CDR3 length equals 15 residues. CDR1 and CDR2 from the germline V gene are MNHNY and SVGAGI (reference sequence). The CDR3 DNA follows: TGTTCCAGCAGGACAGGGGGGAGGGTGTCCTACGAGCAGTACTTC. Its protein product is CSSRTGGRVSYEQYF.

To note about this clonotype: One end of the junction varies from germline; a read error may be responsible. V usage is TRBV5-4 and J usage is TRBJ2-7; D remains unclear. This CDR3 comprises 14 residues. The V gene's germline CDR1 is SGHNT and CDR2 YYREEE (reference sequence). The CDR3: CASSLRYFPYEQYF. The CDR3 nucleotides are TGTGCCAGCAGCTTGCGGTACTTTCCCTATGAGCAGTACTTC.

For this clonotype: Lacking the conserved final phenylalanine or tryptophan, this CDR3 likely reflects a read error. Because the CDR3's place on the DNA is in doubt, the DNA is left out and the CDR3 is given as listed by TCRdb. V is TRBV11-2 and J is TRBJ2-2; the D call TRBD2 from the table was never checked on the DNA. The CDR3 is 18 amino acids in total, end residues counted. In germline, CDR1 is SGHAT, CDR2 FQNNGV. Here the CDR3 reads CASIITATWTVGTGELLY.

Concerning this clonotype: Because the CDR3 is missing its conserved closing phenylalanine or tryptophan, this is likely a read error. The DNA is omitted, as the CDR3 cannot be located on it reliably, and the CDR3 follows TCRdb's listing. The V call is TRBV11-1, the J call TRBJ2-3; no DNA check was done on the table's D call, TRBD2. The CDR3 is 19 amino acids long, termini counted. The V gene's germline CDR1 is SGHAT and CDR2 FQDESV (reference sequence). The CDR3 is CASSSEGSSVGARTDTQYL.

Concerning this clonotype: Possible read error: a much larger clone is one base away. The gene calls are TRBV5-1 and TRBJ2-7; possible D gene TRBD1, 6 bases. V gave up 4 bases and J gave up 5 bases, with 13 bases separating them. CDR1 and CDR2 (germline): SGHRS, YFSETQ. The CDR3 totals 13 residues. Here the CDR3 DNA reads TGCGCCAGCAGCCAAACAGGGTTAGACGAGCAGTACTTC. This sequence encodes CASSQTGLDEQYF.

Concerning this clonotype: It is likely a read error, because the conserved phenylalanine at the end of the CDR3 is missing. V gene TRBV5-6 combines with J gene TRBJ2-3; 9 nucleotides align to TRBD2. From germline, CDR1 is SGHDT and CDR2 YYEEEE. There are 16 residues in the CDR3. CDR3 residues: CASILTVSGRSDTQYY. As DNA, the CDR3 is TGTGCCAGCATCTTGACGGTTAGCGGGAGATCAGATACGCAGTATTAT.

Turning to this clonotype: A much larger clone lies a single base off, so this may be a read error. The CDR3: CASRDSSSFNEQFF. The CDR3 region has the DNA TGCGCCAGCAGGGATAGTAGCTCCTTCAATGAGCAGTTCTTC. The gene calls are TRBV5-1 and TRBJ2-1; D unclear. The CDR3 has 14 residues. From germline, CDR1 is SGHRS and CDR2 YFSETQ.

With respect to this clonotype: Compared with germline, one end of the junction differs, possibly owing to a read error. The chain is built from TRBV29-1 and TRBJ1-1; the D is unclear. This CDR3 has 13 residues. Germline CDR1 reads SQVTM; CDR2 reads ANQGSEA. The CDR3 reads CSAQSQKSTEVFF. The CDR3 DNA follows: TGCAGCGCTCAGAGCCAAAAGAGCACTGAAGTTTTCTTT.

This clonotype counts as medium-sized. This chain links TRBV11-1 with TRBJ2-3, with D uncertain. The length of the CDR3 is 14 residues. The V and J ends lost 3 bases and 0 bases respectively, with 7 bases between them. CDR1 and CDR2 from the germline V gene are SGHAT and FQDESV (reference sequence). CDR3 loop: CASSFGTSTDTQYF. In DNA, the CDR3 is TGTGCCAGCAGCTTTGGAACTAGCACAGATACGCAGTATTTT.

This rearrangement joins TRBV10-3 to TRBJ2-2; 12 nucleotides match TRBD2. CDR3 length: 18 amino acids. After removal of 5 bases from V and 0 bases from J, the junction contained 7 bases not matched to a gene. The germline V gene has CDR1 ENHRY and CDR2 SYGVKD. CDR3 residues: CAISYGTSGPTNTGELFF. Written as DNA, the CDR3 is TGTGCCATCAGTTACGGGACTAGCGGGCCGACGAACACCGGGGAGCTGTTTTTT.

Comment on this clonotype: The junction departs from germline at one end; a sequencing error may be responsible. The DNA for the CDR3 is TGTGCCGGTAGCCAAGCGACTAGCGGGCTCAGCTCCTACAATGAACAGTTCTTC. Protein product: CAGSQATSGLSSYNEQFF. The rearrangement uses TRBV4-2 and TRBJ2-1; 10 nucleotides line up with TRBD2. The CDR3 length is 18 residues. The germline gives CDR1 LGHNA, CDR2 YNFKEQ.

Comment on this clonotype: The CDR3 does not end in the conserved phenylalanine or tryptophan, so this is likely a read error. The CDR3 DNA reads TGTGCCAGCAGCCCGGAGGGAGCAGTGGACTATGGCTACACCTTA. Translated, it gives CASSPEGAVDYGYTL. The genes are TRBV5-4 and TRBJ1-2; unclear D gene. Trimming stripped 4 bases from V and 3 bases from J, with 16 bases between. Per germline, CDR1 SGHNT and CDR2 YYREEE (reference sequence). This CDR3 is 15 amino acids long.

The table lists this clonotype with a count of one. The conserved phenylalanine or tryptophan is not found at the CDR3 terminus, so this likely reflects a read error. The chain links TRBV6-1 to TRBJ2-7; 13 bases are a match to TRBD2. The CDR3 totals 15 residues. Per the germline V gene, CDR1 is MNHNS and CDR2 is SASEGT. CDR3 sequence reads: CAIILLAGGPYEQYI. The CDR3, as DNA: TGTGCCATCATACTACTAGCGGGAGGGCCCTATGAGCAGTACATC.

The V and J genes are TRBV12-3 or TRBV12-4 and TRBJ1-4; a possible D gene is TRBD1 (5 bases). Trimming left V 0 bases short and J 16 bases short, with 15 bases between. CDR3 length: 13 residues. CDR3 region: CASSLAGTEKSFF. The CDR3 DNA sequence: TGTGCCAGCAGTTTAGCTGGGACCGAAAAATCGTTTTTT.

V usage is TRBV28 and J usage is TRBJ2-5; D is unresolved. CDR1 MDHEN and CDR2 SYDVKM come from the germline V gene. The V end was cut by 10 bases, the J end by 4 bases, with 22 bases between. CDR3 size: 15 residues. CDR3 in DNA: TGTGCCAACGGTTCGAGCACAAAAGTAGGAGAGACCCAGTACTTC. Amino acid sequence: CANGSSTKVGETQYF.

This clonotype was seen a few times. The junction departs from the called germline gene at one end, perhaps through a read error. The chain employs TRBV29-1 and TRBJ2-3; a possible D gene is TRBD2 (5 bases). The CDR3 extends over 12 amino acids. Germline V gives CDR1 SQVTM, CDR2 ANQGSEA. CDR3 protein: CSFGASTDTQYF. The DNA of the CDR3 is TGCAGCTTCGGCGCTAGCACAGATACTCAGTATTTT.

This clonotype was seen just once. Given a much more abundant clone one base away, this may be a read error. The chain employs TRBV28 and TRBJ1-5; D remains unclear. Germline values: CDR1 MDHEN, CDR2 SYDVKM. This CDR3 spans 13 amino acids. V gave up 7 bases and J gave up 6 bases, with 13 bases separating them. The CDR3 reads CASKGRGIQPQHF. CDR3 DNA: TGTGCCAGCAAAGGGAGAGGCATTCAGCCCCAGCATTTT.

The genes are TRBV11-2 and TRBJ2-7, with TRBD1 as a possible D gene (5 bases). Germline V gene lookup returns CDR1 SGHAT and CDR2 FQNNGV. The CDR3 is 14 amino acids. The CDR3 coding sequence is TGTGCCAGCAGGTCTAACAGGAACTCCTACGAGCAGTACGTA. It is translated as CASRSNRNSYEQYV.

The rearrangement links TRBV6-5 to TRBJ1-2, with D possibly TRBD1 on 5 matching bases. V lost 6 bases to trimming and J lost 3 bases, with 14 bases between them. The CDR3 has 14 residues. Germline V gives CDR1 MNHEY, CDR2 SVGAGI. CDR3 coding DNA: TGTGCCAGCAGATCATTCTGGGGGGACTATGGCTACACCTTC. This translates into CASRSFWGDYGYTF.

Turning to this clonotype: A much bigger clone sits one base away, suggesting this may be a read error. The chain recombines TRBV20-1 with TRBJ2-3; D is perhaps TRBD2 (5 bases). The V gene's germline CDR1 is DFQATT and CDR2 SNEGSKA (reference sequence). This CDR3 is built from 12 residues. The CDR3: CSTRGDTDTQYF. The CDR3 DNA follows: TGCAGTACTAGAGGCGACACAGATACGCAGTATTTT.

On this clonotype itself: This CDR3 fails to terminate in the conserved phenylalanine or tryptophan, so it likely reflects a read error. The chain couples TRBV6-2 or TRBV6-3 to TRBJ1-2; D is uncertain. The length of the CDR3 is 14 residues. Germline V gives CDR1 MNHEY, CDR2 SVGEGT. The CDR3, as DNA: TGTGCCAGCACTCGTGACGGAACTATTAATGGATACACCCTC. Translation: CASTRDGTINGYTL.

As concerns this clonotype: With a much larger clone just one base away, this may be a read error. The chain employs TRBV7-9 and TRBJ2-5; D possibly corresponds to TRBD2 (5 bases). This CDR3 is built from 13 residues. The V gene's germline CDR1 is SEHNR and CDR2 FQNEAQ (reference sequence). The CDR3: CARSLEVAGTQYF. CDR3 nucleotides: TGTGCCAGAAGCTTAGAAGTGGCGGGGACCCAGTACTTC. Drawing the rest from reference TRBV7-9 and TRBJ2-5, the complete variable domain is DTGVSQNPRHKITKRGQNVTFRCDPISEHNRLYWYRQTLGQGPEFLTYFQNEAQLEKSRLLSDRFSAERPKGSFSTLEIQRTEQGDSAMYLCARSLEVAGTQYFGPGTRLLVL.

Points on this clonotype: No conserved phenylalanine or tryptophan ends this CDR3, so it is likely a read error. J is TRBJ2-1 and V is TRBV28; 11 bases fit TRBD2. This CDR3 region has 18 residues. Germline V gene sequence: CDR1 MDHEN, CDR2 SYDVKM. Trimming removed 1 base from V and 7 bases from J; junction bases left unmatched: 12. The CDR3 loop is CASSLLGSSGRFSNEQFS. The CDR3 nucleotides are TGTGCCAGCAGTTTATTAGGGTCTAGCGGGAGGTTTTCTAATGAGCAGTTCTCC.